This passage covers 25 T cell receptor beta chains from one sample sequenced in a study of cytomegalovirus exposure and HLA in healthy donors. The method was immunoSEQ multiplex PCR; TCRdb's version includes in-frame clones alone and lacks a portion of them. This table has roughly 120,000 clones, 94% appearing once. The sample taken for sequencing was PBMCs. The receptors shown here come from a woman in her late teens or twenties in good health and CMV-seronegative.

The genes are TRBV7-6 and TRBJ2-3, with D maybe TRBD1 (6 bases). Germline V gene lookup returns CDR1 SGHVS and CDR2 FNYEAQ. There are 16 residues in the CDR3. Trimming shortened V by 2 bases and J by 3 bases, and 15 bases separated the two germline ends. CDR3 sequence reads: CASSLQGNVGTDTQYF. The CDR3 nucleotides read TGTGCCAGCAGCTTACAGGGGAACGTTGGTACAGATACGCAGTATTTT. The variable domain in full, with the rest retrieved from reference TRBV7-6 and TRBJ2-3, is GAGVSQSPRYKVTKRGQDVALRCDPISGHVSLYWYRQALGQGPEFLTYFNYEAQQDKSGLPNDRFSAERPEGSISTLTIQRTEQRDSAMYRCASSLQGNVGTDTQYFGPGTRLTVL.

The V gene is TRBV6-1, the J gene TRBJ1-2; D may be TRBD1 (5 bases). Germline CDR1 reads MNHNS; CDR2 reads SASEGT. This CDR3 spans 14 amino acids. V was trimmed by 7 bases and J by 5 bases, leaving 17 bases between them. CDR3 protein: CASTPTGGAYGYTF. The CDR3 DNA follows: TGTGCCAGCACCCCAACAGGTGGGGCTTATGGCTACACCTTC.

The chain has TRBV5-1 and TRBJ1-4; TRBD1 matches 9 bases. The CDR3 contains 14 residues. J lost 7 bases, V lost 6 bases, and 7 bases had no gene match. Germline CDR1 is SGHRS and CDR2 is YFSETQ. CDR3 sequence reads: CASKSGTGIEKLFF. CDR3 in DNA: TGCGCCAGCAAAAGCGGGACAGGGATTGAAAAACTGTTTTTT.

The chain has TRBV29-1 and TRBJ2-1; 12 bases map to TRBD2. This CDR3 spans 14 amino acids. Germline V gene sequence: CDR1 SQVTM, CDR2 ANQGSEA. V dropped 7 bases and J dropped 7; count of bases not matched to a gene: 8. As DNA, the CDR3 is TGCAGCGGAATTAGACTAGCGGGAGTGAATGAGCAGTTCTTC. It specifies CSGIRLAGVNEQFF.

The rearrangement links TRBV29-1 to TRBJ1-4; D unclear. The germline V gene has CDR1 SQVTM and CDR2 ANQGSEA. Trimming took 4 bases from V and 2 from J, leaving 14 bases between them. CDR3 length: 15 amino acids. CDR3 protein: CSVALAAATNEKLFF. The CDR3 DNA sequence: TGCAGCGTTGCACTGGCGGCGGCGACTAATGAAAAACTGTTTTTT.

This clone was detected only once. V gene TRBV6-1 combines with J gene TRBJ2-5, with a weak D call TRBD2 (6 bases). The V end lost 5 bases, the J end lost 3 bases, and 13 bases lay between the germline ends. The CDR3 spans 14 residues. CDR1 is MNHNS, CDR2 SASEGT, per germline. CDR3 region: CASSRDLIKETQYF. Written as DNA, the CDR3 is TGTGCCAGCAGTCGGGACTTAATAAAAGAGACCCAGTACTTC.

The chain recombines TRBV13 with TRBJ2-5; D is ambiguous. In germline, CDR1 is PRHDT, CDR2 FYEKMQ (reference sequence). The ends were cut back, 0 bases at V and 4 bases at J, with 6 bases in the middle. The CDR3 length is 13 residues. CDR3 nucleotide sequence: TGTGCCAGCAGCTTAGGCCTTCCAGAGACCCAGTACTTC. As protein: CASSLGLPETQYF.

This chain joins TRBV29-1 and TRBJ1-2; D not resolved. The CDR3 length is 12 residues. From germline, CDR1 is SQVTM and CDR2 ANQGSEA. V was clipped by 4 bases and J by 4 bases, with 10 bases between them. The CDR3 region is CSVGGGPYGYTF. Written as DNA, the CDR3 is TGCAGCGTTGGTGGCGGCCCCTATGGCTACACCTTC.

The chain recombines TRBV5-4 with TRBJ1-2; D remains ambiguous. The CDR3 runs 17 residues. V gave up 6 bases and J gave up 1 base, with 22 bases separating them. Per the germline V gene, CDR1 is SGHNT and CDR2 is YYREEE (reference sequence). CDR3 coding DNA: TGTGCCAGCACAGCTTTGGAGTTCGGCAATTATAACTATGGCTACACCTTC. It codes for CASTALEFGNYNYGYTF.

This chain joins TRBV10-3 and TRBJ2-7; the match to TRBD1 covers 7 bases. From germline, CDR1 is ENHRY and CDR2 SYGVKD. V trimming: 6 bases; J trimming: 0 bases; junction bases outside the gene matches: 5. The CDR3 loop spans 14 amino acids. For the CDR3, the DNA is TGTGCCATCAGCTCCGGGACAGACTCCTACGAGCAGTACTTC. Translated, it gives CAISSGTDSYEQYF.

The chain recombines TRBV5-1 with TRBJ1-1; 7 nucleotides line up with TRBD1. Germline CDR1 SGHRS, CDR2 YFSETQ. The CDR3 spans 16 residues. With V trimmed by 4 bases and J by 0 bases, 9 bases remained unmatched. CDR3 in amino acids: CASSRRQGLMNTEAFF. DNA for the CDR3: TGCGCCAGCAGCAGGCGACAGGGCCTCATGAACACTGAAGCTTTCTTT.

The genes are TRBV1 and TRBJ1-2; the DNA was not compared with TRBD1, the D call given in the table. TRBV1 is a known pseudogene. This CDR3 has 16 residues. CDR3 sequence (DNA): TGCACCAGCAGCCAGGACAGGGAAAGACCCTGCTATGGCTACACCTTC. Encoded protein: CTSSQDRERPCYGYTF.

For the CDR3, the DNA is TGCGCCAGCAGCGTAAGCCTCAACACTGAAGCTTTCTTT. Its translation is CASSVSLNTEAFF. The chain carries TRBV5-1 and TRBJ1-1; D remains ambiguous. Germline CDR1 is SGHRS and CDR2 is YFSETQ. V lost 4 bases, J lost 2 bases, and 9 bases lay in between. The CDR3 covers 13 residues.

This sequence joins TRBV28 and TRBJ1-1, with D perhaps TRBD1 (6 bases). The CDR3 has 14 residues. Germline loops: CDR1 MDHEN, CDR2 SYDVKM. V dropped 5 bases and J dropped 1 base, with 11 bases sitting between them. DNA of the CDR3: TGTGCCAGCAGTACAAAACAGGGGAACACTGAAGCTTTCTTT. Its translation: CASSTKQGNTEAFF.

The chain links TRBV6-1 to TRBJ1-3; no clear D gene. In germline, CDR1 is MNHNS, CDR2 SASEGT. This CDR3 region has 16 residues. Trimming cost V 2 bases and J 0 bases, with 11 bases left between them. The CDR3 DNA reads TGTGCCAGCAGTGAACCGGGTCATAGCTCTGGAAACACCATATATTTT. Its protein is CASSEPGHSSGNTIYF.

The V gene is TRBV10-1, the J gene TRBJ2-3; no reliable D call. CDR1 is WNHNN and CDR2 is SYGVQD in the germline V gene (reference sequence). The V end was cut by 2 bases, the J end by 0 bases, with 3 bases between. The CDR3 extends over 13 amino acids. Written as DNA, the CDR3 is TGCGCCAGCAGTGAGGGCAGCACAGATACGCAGTATTTT. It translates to CASSEGSTDTQYF.

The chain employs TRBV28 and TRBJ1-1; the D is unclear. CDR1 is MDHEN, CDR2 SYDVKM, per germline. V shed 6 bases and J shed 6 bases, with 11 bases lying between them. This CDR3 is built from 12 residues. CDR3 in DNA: TGTGCCAGCAGGGCCTCGAATTCTGAAGCTTTCTTT. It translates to CASRASNSEAFF.

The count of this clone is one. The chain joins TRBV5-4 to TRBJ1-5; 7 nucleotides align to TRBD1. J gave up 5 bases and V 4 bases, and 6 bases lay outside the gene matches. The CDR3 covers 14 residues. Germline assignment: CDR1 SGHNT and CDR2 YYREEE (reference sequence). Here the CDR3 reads CASSLQGGDQPQHF. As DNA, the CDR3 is TGTGCCAGCAGCCTCCAGGGGGGAGATCAGCCCCAGCATTTT.

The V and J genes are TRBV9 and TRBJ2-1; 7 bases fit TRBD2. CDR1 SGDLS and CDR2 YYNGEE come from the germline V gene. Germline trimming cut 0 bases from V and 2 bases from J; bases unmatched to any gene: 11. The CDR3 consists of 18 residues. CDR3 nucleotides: TGTGCCAGCAGCGTAGGAGCGGGGACTCGGCGAACCTACAATGAGCAGTTCTTC. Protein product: CASSVGAGTRRTYNEQFF.

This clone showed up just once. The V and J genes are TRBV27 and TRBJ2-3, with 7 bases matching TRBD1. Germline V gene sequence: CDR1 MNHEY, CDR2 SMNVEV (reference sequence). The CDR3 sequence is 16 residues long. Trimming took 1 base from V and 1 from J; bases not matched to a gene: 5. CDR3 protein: CASSLLGQRGTDTQYF. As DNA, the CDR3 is TGTGCCAGCAGTTTATTGGGACAGCGCGGCACAGATACGCAGTATTTT.

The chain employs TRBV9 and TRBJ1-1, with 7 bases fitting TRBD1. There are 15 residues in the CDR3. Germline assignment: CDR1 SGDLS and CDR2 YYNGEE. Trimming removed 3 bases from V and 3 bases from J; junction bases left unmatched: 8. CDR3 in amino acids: CASSGRQGLDTEAFF. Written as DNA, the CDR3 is TGTGCCAGCAGCGGGAGACAGGGACTAGACACTGAAGCTTTCTTT.

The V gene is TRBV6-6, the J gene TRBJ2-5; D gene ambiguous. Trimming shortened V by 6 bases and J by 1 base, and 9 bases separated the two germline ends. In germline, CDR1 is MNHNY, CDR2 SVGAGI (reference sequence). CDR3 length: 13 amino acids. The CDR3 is CASRQTIQETQYF. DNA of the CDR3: TGTGCCAGCAGACAGACCATCCAAGAGACCCAGTACTTC.

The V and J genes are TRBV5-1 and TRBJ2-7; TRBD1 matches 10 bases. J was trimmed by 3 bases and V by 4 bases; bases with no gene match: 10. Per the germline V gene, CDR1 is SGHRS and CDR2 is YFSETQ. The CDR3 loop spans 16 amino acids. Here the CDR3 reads CASSPDRGTGVYEQYF. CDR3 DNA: TGCGCCAGCAGCCCCGACCGGGGGACAGGGGTCTACGAGCAGTACTTC.

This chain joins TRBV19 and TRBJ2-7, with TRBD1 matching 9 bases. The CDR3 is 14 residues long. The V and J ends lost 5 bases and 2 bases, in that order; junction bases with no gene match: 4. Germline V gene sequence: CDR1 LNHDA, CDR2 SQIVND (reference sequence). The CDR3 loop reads CASSGTGRPYEQYF. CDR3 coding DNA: TGTGCCAGTAGTGGGACAGGGCGTCCCTACGAGCAGTACTTC.

The CDR3 DNA reads TGTGCCAGCAGCCTTCACAGGGCCCCCTCCTACGAGCAGTACTTC. It yields the protein CASSLHRAPSYEQYF. The V call is TRBV7-3, the J call TRBJ2-7; weak D call: TRBD1 (6 bases). This CDR3 is 15 amino acids long. V gave up 5 bases and J gave up 0 bases, with 14 bases separating them. CDR1 is SGHTA, CDR2 FQGTGA, per germline.